By sample fraction, the clone carrying this T cell receptor beta chain is large (0.1 to 1%). MiXCR, run by TCRdb on the PCR reads, gives a single entry per CDR3 protein. The table shows 3,500 to 4,500 distinct CDR3 sequences, with 11% to 15% occurring only once. Germline CDR1 is SGHTA and CDR2 is FQGNSA. Trimming took 3 bases from V and 4 from J, leaving 3 bases between them. This CDR3 spans 11 amino acids. The data are from a study of tumor-infiltrating lymphocytes in oesophageal squamous cell carcinoma. This chain uses TRBV7-2 with TRBJ2-5, with D hard to call. The clonotype originates from a male donor with esophageal squamous cell carcinoma. Sequenced sample: esophageal tumor tissue. As DNA, the CDR3 is TGTGCCAGCAGCTTCGCAGAGACCCAGTACTTC. Amino acid sequence: CASSFAETQYF.